This T cell receptor beta chain was sequenced during a study of T cells in Graves' hyperthyroidism and ophthalmopathy. Regarding the study as a whole: The blood repertoire included most of the expanded thyroid clonotypes above 0.001.

The CDR3 is 14 residues long. V shed 10 bases and J 3 bases; nucleotides not matched to a gene: 10. Per the germline V gene, CDR1 is ENHRY and CDR2 is SYGVKD. Ophthalmopathy patients all had a Clinical Activity Score of at least 3, a NOSPECS grade of at least 4 and disease under 3 months old. The study excluded patients with uncontrolled infection, other autoimmune disease, pregnancy or lactation. This clonotype occurred a few times. Its antigen is currently unknown. Regions amplified from RNA transcripts were the TCR beta CDR3 regions. HTBI primers drove first-round RT-PCR of the TCR CDR3. TCRdb called the multiplex PCR reads again in MiXCR, with one record for every CDR3 protein. Of 360,000 or so distinct CDR3 sequences detected, 12% to 15% appear once; the ten largest clones hold roughly a fifth.

The source material was blood. This receptor was obtained from a woman in her sixties with Graves' ophthalmopathy. The gene calls are TRBV10-3 and TRBJ2-5; 8 bases agree with TRBD2. The CDR3 region has the DNA TGTGCCACCCTAGCGGGCCCGTCAGAAGAGACCCAGTACTTC. Protein product: CATLAGPSEETQYF.